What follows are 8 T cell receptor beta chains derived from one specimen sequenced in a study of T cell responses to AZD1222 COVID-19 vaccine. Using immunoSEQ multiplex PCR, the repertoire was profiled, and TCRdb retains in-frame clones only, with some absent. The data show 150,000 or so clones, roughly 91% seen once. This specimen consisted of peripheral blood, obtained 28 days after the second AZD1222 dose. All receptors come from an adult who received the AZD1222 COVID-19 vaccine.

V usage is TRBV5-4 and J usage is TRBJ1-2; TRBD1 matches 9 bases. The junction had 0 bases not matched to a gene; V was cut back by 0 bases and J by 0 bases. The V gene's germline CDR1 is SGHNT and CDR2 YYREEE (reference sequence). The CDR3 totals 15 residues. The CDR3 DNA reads TGTGCCAGCAGCTTGGGACAGGGGGCTAACTATGGCTACACCTTC. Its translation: CASSLGQGANYGYTF.

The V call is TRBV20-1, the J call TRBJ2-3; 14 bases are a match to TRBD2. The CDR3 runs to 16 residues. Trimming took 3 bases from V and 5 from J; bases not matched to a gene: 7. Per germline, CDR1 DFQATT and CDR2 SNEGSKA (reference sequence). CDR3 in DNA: TGCAGTGCTAGTAAGGGACTAGCGGGGGCTATAGATACGCAGTATTTT. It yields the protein CSASKGLAGAIDTQYF.

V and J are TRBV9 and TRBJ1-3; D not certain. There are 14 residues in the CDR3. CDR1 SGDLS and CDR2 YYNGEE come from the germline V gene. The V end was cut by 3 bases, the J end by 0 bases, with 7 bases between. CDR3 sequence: CASSAGDSGNTIYF. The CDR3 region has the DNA TGTGCCAGCAGCGCCGGGGACTCTGGAAACACCATATATTTT.

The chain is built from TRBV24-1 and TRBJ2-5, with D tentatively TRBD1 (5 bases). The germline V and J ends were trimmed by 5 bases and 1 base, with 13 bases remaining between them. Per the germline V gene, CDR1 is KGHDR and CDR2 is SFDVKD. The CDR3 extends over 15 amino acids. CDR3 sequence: CATSARATSQETQYF. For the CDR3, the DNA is TGTGCCACCAGTGCCAGGGCCACGTCCCAAGAGACCCAGTACTTC.

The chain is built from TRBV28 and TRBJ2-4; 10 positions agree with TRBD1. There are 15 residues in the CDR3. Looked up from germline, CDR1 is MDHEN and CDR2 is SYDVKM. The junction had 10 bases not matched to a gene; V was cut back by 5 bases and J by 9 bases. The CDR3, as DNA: TGTGCCAGCAGTCCCTTTCGGACAGGGGGGAGCATTCAGTACTTC. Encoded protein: CASSPFRTGGSIQYF.

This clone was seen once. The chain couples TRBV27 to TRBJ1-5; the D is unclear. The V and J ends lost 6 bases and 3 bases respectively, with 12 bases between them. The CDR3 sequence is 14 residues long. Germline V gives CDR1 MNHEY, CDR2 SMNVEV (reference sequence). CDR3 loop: CASRLRNSNQPQHF. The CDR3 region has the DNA TGTGCCAGCAGGCTCAGAAACTCCAATCAGCCCCAGCATTTT.

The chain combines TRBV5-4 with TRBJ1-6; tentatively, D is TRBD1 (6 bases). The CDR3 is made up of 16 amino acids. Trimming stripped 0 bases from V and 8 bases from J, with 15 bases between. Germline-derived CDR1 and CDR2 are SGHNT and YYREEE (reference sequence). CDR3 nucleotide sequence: TGTGCCAGCAGCTTGGTAGGAGGGGGGAGGGATTCACCCCTCCACTTT. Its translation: CASSLVGGGRDSPLHF. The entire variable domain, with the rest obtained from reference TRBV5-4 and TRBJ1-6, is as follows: ETGVTQSPTHLIKTRGQQVTLRCSSQSGHNTVSWYQQALGQGPQFIFQYYREEENGRGNFPPRFSGLQFPNYSSELNVNALELDDSALYLCASSLVGGGRDSPLHFGNGTRLTVT.

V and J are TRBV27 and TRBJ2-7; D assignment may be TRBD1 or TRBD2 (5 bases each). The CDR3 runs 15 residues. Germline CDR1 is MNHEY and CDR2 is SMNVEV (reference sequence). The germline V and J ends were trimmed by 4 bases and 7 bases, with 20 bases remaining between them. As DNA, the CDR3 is TGTGCCAGCAGTTGGTCCAGGGCGCGGGCGGATGAGCAGTACTTC. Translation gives CASSWSRARADEQYF.